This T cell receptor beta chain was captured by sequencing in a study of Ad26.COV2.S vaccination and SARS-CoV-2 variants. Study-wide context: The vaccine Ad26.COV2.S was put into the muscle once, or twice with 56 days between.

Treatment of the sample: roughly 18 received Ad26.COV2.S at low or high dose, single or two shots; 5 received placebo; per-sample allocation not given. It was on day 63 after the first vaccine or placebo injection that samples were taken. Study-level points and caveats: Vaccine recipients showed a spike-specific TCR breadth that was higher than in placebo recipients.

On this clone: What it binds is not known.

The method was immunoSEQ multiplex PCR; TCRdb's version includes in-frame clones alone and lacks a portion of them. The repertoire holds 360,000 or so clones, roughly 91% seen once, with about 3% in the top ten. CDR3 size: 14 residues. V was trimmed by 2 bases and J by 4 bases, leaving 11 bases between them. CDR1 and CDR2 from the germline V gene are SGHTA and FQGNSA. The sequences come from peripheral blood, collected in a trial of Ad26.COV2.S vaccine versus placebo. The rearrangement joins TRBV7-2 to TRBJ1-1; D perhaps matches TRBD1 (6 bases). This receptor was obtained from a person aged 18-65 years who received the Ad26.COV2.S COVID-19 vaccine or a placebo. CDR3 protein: CASSLSPRGTEAFF. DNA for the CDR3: TGTGCCAGCAGCTTATCCCCCAGGGGCACTGAAGCTTTCTTT.